This T cell receptor beta chain was sequenced for a study of shared clonotypes between healthy human individuals. Splitting the CD4+ cells yielded a CD45RA+ naive subset and a CD45RA-negative memory subset. The CDR3 length is 12 residues. Germline lookup yields CDR1 SGHAT and CDR2 FQNNGV. With 5 bases removed from V and 7 bases from J, the gap between germline ends came to 11 bases. Data came from immunoSEQ multiplex PCR; TCRdb stores just in-frame clones and leaves some out. Seen here are over a million clones, 70% to 80% observed once, and the top ten hold more than 0.5%. A remark on this clone: Other nucleotide sequences from this sample produce the same CDR3.

The material sequenced was memory CD4+ T cells from PBMCs. Indicated subset: CD45RA-negative fraction. This TCR derives from a man younger than 35 in good health. Some clones in this sample may be carry-over from other donors' samples. This chain connects TRBV11-2 to TRBJ1-2, with unresolved D. Written as DNA, the CDR3 is TGTGCCAGCAGCCTTAATCGGGGTGGCTACACCTTC. Amino acid sequence: CASSLNRGGYTF.